This T cell receptor beta chain was found in a study of blood T cell repertoires in COVID-19. Study in general: Sites across the United States, Italy and Spain contributed samples from acute and convalescent COVID-19.

There are 16 residues in the CDR3. Per germline, CDR1 LNHDA and CDR2 SQIVND (reference sequence). Germline trimming cut 5 bases from V and 0 bases from J; bases unmatched to any gene: 7. The protocol was immunoSEQ multiplex PCR, while the TCRdb copy is restricted to in-frame clones and leaves out a portion. This repertoire shows around 270,000 clones, less than 90% found once; its top ten account for under 5.5%. This clonotype originated in a man in his fifties or sixties with acute or convalescent COVID-19. The rearrangement uses TRBV19 and TRBJ2-3, with 8 bases matching TRBD1. Input material: peripheral blood. DNA of the CDR3: TGTGCCAGTAGTCCACGGACAGGGTGGAGCACAGATACGCAGTATTTT. It specifies CASSPRTGWSTDTQYF.